The 14 T cell receptor beta chains reported below all come from one sample, sequenced in a study of blood T cell repertoires in COVID-19. Using immunoSEQ multiplex PCR, the repertoire was profiled, and TCRdb retains in-frame clones only, with some absent. The table includes 150,000 or so clones, about 90% detected once. Sequencing was performed on peripheral blood. These receptors were taken from a man younger than 45 with COVID-19, enrolled during active disease.

This chain connects TRBV15 to TRBJ1-4; D not resolved. This CDR3 is 15 amino acids long. In germline, CDR1 is LNHNV, CDR2 YYDKDF (reference sequence). V lost 0 bases to trimming and J lost 10 bases, with 15 bases between them. For the CDR3, the DNA is TGTGCCACCAGCAGAGAAGGAGGAGAAGGTTTAAAACTGTTTTTT. Translating it yields CATSREGGEGLKLFF.

The genes are TRBV11-1 and TRBJ2-3, with a tentative D call TRBD2 (5 bases). This CDR3 contains 14 residues. The V and J ends lost 5 bases and 5 bases respectively, with 14 bases between them. Germline V lookup: CDR1 SGHAT, CDR2 FQDESV (reference sequence). This CDR3 is CASSPLRAGDTQYF. CDR3 sequence (DNA): TGTGCCAGCAGCCCCCTGAGGGCTGGAGATACGCAGTATTTT.

The V gene is TRBV18, the J gene TRBJ2-5; 7 nucleotides line up with TRBD1. The J segment lost 2 bases and the V segment lost 2 bases, leaving 5 bases of the junction unmatched. CDR3 length equals 15 residues. Germline CDR1 KGHSH, CDR2 LQKENI. Here the CDR3 reads CASSPIRGQQETQYF. The CDR3 DNA sequence: TGTGCCAGCTCACCAATCAGGGGACAGCAAGAGACCCAGTACTTC. Drawing the rest from reference TRBV18 and TRBJ2-5, the complete variable domain is NAGVMQNPRHLVRRRGQEARLRCSPMKGHSHVYWYRQLPEEGLKFMVYLQKENIIDESGMPKERFSAEFPKEGPSILRIQQVVRGDSAAYFCASSPIRGQQETQYFGPGTRLLVL.

This clone was seen a handful of times. CDR3 DNA: TGTGCCAGCAGCCAAGTATTGGGACTAGTGAACAATGAGCAGTTCTTC. This gives the protein CASSQVLGLVNNEQFF. V is TRBV14 and J is TRBJ2-1; 8 nucleotides align to TRBD2. From germline, CDR1 is SGHDN and CDR2 FVKESK. The CDR3 consists of 16 residues. V lost 1 base to trimming and J lost 5 bases; unmatched junction nucleotides: 7. Filled out from reference TRBV14 and TRBJ2-1, the complete variable domain reads EAGVTQFPSHSVIEKGQTVTLRCDPISGHDNLYWYRRVMGKEIKFLLHFVKESKQDESGMPNNRFLAERTGGTYSTLKVQPAELEDSGVYFCASSQVLGLVNNEQFFGPGTRLTVL.

This chain connects TRBV2 to TRBJ1-1, with a possible D match to TRBD1 (6 bases). V lost 6 bases and J lost 1, with 15 bases in between. CDR3 length: 15 residues. Germline V gene data show CDR1 as SNHLY and CDR2 as FYNNEI. In DNA form, the CDR3 reads TGTGCCAGCAGGACCACCGGGACACGGAACACTGAAGCTTTCTTT. Amino acid sequence: CASRTTGTRNTEAFF.

The V gene is TRBV5-4, the J gene TRBJ2-1, with 9 bases that match TRBD2. The CDR3 extends over 16 amino acids. V shed 0 bases and J 4 bases; nucleotides not matched to a gene: 5. CDR1 and CDR2 from the germline V gene are SGHNT and YYREEE (reference sequence). The CDR3: CASSLAGLATYNEQFF. The CDR3 DNA reads TGTGCCAGCAGCTTGGCAGGACTAGCGACTTACAATGAGCAGTTCTTC. The full variable domain, rest sourced from reference TRBV5-4 and TRBJ2-1, is ETGVTQSPTHLIKTRGQQVTLRCSSQSGHNTVSWYQQALGQGPQFIFQYYREEENGRGNFPPRFSGLQFPNYSSELNVNALELDDSALYLCASSLAGLATYNEQFFGPGTRLTVL.

The rearrangement uses TRBV19 and TRBJ1-2, with D perhaps matching TRBD1 (5 bases). The V gene lost 0 bases and the J gene lost 1 base, with 15 bases spanning the gap. Germline lookup yields CDR1 LNHDA and CDR2 SQIVND (reference sequence). The CDR3 sequence is 17 residues long. The CDR3 reads CASSIDRGTANNYGYTF. CDR3 sequence (DNA): TGTGCCAGTAGTATAGATCGCGGGACCGCGAATAACTATGGCTACACCTTC. The variable domain in full, completed from reference TRBV19 and TRBJ1-2, reads DGGITQSPKYLFRKEGQNVTLSCEQNLNHDAMYWYRQDPGQGLRLIYYSQIVNDFQKGDIAEGYSVSREKKESFPLTVTSAQKNPTAFYLCASSIDRGTANNYGYTFGSGTRLTVV.

The sample holds one count of this clone. This rearrangement joins TRBV5-6 to TRBJ1-3; 11 bases are a match to TRBD1. Germline loops: CDR1 SGHDT, CDR2 YYEEEE. Trimming at V came to 4 bases and at J to 1 base, leaving 7 bases not matched to a gene. The CDR3 runs to 17 residues. CDR3 DNA sequence: TGTGCCAGCAGCACGGGACAGGGGGATAAGTCTGGAAACACCATATATTTT. Amino acids: CASSTGQGDKSGNTIYF. Supplemented by reference TRBV5-6 and TRBJ1-3, the full variable domain reads DAGVTQSPTHLIKTRGQQVTLRCSPKSGHDTVSWYQQALGQGPQFIFQYYEEEERQRGNFPDRFSGHQFPNYSSELNVNALLLGDSALYLCASSTGQGDKSGNTIYFGEGSWLTVV.

The chain employs TRBV6-1 and TRBJ2-7; TRBD1 aligns across 8 bases. The CDR3 length is 13 residues. Germline V gives CDR1 MNHNS, CDR2 SASEGT. V lost 1 base, J lost 5 bases, and 1 base stayed unmatched. The CDR3 bases are TGTGCCAGCAGTGAAGACAGGGGGAACGAGCAGTACTTC. It yields the protein CASSEDRGNEQYF.

The chain combines TRBV11-2 with TRBJ2-5; TRBD2 aligns across 10 bases. Germline CDR1 and CDR2: SGHAT and FQNNGV. With V trimmed by 1 base and J by 5 bases, 7 bases remained unmatched. The CDR3 is 16 residues long. The CDR3 reads CASSLVHSGGWETQYF. The CDR3 DNA reads as TGTGCCAGCAGCTTAGTTCATAGCGGGGGGTGGGAGACCCAGTACTTC.

The rearrangement links TRBV5-1 to TRBJ2-7, with 11 bases that match TRBD2. V lost 5 bases, J lost 1 base, and 11 bases stayed unmatched. Germline V lookup: CDR1 SGHRS, CDR2 YFSETQ. The length of the CDR3 is 17 residues. The CDR3: CASRSISGGANSYEQYF. DNA for the CDR3: TGCGCCAGCAGATCGATTAGCGGGGGGGCTAATTCCTACGAGCAGTACTTC.

V is TRBV7-2 and J is TRBJ1-1, with 8 nucleotides matching TRBD1. Trimming removed 7 bases from V and 2 bases from J; junction bases left unmatched: 6. CDR3 length: 14 residues. Germline values: CDR1 SGHTA, CDR2 FQGNSA. The CDR3 spells CASTLDRVNTEAFF. In DNA, the CDR3 is TGTGCCAGCACCTTGGACAGGGTTAACACTGAAGCTTTCTTT.

V is TRBV6-4 and J is TRBJ2-3; 8 positions agree with TRBD1. The CDR3 is 17 residues long. CDR1 and CDR2 from the germline V gene are MRHNA and SNTAGT. V shed 3 bases and J 0 bases; nucleotides not matched to a gene: 8. The CDR3, as DNA: TGTGCCAGCAGTGATCGGACAGGGATAACTAGCACAGATACGCAGTATTTT. Amino acid sequence: CASSDRTGITSTDTQYF.

J is TRBJ2-1 and V is TRBV18, with D tentatively TRBD2 (6 bases). Trimming left V 0 bases short and J 7 bases short, with 16 bases between. The germline V gene encodes CDR1 KGHSH and CDR2 LQKENI. The CDR3 extends over 16 amino acids. The CDR3 DNA sequence: TGTGCCAGCTCACCACCGGCGGGACGCGTCAGTAATGAGCAGTTCTTC. Protein sequence: CASSPPAGRVSNEQFF.